This record concerns one T cell receptor beta chain sequence. Its antigen remains unidentified. For every subset, genomic DNA was evenly distributed across several immunoSEQ plates. Assay: immunoSEQ multiplex PCR; the TCRdb copy retains only in-frame clones and omits some. The sample yields fewer than 1.6 million clones, 98% to 99% seen once. This sample is part of a study of shared clonotypes between healthy human individuals. Regarding the study as a whole: Estimated richness was generally greater in naive than memory subsets. Only blood underwent sampling, and tissue repertoires likely differ. Shared clonotypes across all four donors exceeded non-shared ones in generation probability.

The CDR3 extends over 14 amino acids. Trimming removed 1 base from V and 11 bases from J, with 17 bases in between. The germline CDR1 and CDR2 sequences are KGHSH and LQKENI. The TCR sequence derives from a man aged 25 to 40 in good health. The sequencing input was naive CD4+ T cells sorted from blood. This sample's subset: CD45RA+ positively selected. This chain joins TRBV18 and TRBJ2-5; D is unresolved. The CDR3 sequence is CASSPRIGHRSQYF. In DNA form, the CDR3 reads TGTGCCAGCTCACCACGCATTGGTCACCGGTCTCAGTACTTC.